Below are 9 T cell receptor beta chains sequenced from a single sample in a study of T cells in Graves' hyperthyroidism and ophthalmopathy. There were TCR beta CDR3 regions amplified from RNA transcripts. Carried out on the TCR CDR3, a first-round RT-PCR used the HTBI primer set. TCRdb fed the multiplex PCR reads into MiXCR, producing one record per CDR3 protein. The data show approximately 300,000 distinct CDR3 sequences, 15% to 20% seen once. The sample taken for sequencing was blood. These receptors were obtained from a young man with Graves' hyperthyroidism.

This chain uses TRBV18 with TRBJ2-3; the D gene is possibly TRBD2 (6 bases). In germline, CDR1 is KGHSH, CDR2 LQKENI. The CDR3 runs to 14 residues. The V end was cut by 8 bases, the J end by 3 bases, with 15 bases between. The CDR3 region has the DNA TGTGCCAGCGACGGGGGACTCGGGACAGATACGCAGTATTTT. Its translation is CASDGGLGTDTQYF.

This clonotype appeared many times. This chain links TRBV6-6 with TRBJ2-1; D is perhaps TRBD1 (6 bases). This CDR3 has 18 residues. V lost 2 bases, J lost 4 bases, and 21 bases lay in between. Germline V CDR1 and CDR2: MNHNY, SVGAGI (reference sequence). In DNA, the CDR3 is TGTGCCAGCAGTTACGGAACAACAGGGCTAGGGGTATACAATGAGCAGTTCTTC. Its protein is CASSYGTTGLGVYNEQFF.

This clonotype came up many times. The chain couples TRBV27 to TRBJ1-5, with a weak D call TRBD1 (6 bases). The CDR3 covers 18 residues. Germline loops: CDR1 MNHEY, CDR2 SMNVEV (reference sequence). The germline V and J ends were trimmed by 1 base and 5 bases, with 21 bases remaining between them. The chain's CDR3 is CASSLLALGGKGHQPQHF. The CDR3 DNA is TGTGCCAGCAGTTTATTAGCCTTAGGGGGAAAGGGGCATCAGCCCCAGCATTTT.

The J gene is TRBJ2-5, the V gene TRBV20-1; D call uncertain. Germline V gene lookup returns CDR1 DFQATT and CDR2 SNEGSKA (reference sequence). The CDR3 has 15 residues. V lost 8 bases, J lost 2 bases, and 21 bases lay in between. As DNA, the CDR3 is TGCAGTTCCCAGACCCCTTGCAATGCGCAAGAGACCCAGTACTTC. Its translation: CSSQTPCNAQETQYF.

This clonotype has at least ten counts. The rearrangement joins TRBV5-1 to TRBJ1-2; D perhaps matches TRBD1 (6 bases). V gave up 0 bases and J gave up 7 bases, with 13 bases separating them. CDR3 length: 14 amino acids. Germline CDR1 is SGHRS and CDR2 is YFSETQ. CDR3 in amino acids: CASSLEGGRSGYTF. DNA of the CDR3: TGCGCCAGCAGCTTGGAGGGGGGAAGGAGTGGCTACACCTTC.

This clonotype was seen many times. This chain links TRBV12-3 or TRBV12-4 with TRBJ1-1; 8 bases map to TRBD1. The CDR3 is 15 residues long. After removal of 7 bases from V and 1 base from J, the junction contained 8 bases not matched to a gene. CDR3 sequence reads: CASTIDRGRNTEAFF. CDR3 bases: TGTGCCAGCACTATCGACAGGGGCAGGAACACTGAAGCTTTCTTT.

The rearrangement links TRBV5-1 to TRBJ2-7; TRBD2 agrees at 8 bases. Looked up from germline, CDR1 is SGHRS and CDR2 is YFSETQ. The CDR3 is 16 residues long. Trimming took 0 bases from V and 2 from J; bases not matched to a gene: 7. CDR3: CASSLVVSGTTYEQYF. In nucleotides, the CDR3 is TGCGCCAGCAGCTTGGTGGTTAGCGGGACGACCTACGAGCAGTACTTC. Full variable domain (missing parts from reference TRBV5-1 and TRBJ2-7): KAGVTQTPRYLIKTRGQQVTLSCSPISGHRSVSWYQQTPGQGLQFLFEYFSETQRNKGNFPGRFSGRQFSNSRSEMNVSTLELGDSALYLCASSLVVSGTTYEQYFGPGTRLTVT.

In its sample, this clonotype was seen a few times. The rearrangement joins TRBV9 to TRBJ2-3; 11 nucleotides match TRBD2. Germline V gene data show CDR1 as SGDLS and CDR2 as YYNGEE. CDR3 length equals 16 residues. The V and J ends lost 2 bases and 3 bases, in that order; junction bases with no gene match: 5. Here the CDR3 DNA reads TGTGCCAGCAGCGTTAGCGGGAGGGCCCATACAGATACGCAGTATTTT. Encoded protein: CASSVSGRAHTDTQYF.

The sample holds many counts of this clonotype. The chain carries TRBV11-2 and TRBJ2-7, with 7 bases fitting TRBD2. The germline V gene has CDR1 SGHAT and CDR2 FQNNGV. The length of the CDR3 is 15 residues. The J segment lost 1 base and the V segment lost 6 bases, leaving 9 bases of the junction unmatched. The CDR3 nucleotides read TGTGCCAGCAGTCGCGTGGGGGGAGGGTCCTACGAGCAGTACTTC. Translating gives CASSRVGGGSYEQYF. Looking up the rest from reference TRBV11-2 and TRBJ2-7 gives the full variable domain: EAGVAQSPRYKIIEKRQSVAFWCNPISGHATLYWYQQILGQGPKLLIQFQNNGVVDDSQLPKDRFSAERLKGVDSTLKIQPAKLEDSAVYLCASSRVGGGSYEQYFGPGTRLTVT.